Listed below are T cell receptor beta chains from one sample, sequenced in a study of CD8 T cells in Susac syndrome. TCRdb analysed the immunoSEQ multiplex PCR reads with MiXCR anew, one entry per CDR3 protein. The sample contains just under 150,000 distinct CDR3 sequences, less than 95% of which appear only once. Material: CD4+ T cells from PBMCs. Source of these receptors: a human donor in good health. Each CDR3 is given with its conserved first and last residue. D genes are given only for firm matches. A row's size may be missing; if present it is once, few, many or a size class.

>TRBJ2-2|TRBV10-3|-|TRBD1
CAIGDGTANTGELFF
TGTGCCATCGGGGATGGGACAGCCAACACCGGGGAGCTGTTTTTT
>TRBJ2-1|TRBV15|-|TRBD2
CAAQEGTSSFNEQFF
TGTGCCGCCCAAGAAGGGACTAGCAGTTTCAATGAGCAGTTCTTC
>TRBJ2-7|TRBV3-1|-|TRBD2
CASSQGGTTPYEQYF
TGTGCCAGCAGCCAAGGTGGGACTACCCCCTACGAGCAGTACTTC
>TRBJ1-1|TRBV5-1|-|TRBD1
CASSSGQGAFGTEAFF
TGCGCCAGCAGCTCTGGACAGGGGGCTTTTGGAACTGAAGCTTTCTTT
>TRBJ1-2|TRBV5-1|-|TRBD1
CASSPTGGAGSSYGYTF
TGCGCCAGCAGCCCTACAGGGGGCGCGGGGAGTAGCTATGGCTACACCTTC
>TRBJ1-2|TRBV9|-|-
CASSVEVEAEIYGYTF
TGTGCCAGCAGCGTAGAAGTAGAGGCAGAAATCTATGGCTACACCTTC
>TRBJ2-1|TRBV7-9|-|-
CASERDGYNEQFF
TGTGCCAGCGAGAGGGACGGCTACAATGAGCAGTTCTTC
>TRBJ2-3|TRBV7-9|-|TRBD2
CASSRSGVGTDTQYF
TGTGCCAGCAGCCGTAGCGGGGTGGGCACAGATACGCAGTATTTT
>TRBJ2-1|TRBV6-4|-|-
CASSVSGTYNEQFF
TGTGCCAGCAGTGTCAGCGGCACCTACAATGAGCAGTTCTTC
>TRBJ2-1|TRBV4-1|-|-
CASSQDWLTSNEQFF
TGCGCCAGCAGCCAAGATTGGCTGACTAGCAATGAGCAGTTCTTC
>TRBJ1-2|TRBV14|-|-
CASSQVNRGRGYTF
TGTGCCAGCAGCCAAGTTAACCGAGGGAGAGGCTACACCTTC
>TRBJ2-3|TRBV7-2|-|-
CASSPPPPTDGDTQYF
TGTGCCAGCAGTCCGCCTCCGCCTACGGATGGGGATACGCAGTATTTT
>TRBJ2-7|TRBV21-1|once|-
CASPMNGQDTTYEQYF
TGTGCCAGCCCGATGAACGGGCAAGATACAACCTACGAGCAGTACTTC
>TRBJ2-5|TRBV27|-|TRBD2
CASSPLTSGRVQETQYF
TGTGCCAGCAGTCCCCTGACTAGCGGGAGGGTCCAAGAGACCCAGTACTTC
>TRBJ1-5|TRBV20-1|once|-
CSAWRGNQPQHF
TGCAGTGCTTGGCGAGGCAATCAGCCCCAGCATTTT
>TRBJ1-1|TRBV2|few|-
CASSAGLNTEAFF
TGTGCCAGCAGTGCCGGGTTGAACACTGAAGCTTTCTTT
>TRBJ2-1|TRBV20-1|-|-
CSARVSGVYNEQFF
TGCAGTGCTAGAGTGTCGGGAGTTTACAATGAGCAGTTCTTC
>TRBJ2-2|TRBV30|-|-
CAWSVPNTGELFF
TGTGCCTGGAGCGTTCCAAACACCGGGGAGCTGTTTTTT
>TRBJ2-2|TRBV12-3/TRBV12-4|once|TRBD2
CASSPTTSVPGELFF
TGTGCCAGCAGTCCGACTACTAGCGTTCCCGGGGAGCTGTTTTTT
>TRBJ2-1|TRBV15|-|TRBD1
CATTAGGLGIHEQFF
TGTGCCACCACAGCAGGGGGCCTAGGAATCCATGAGCAGTTCTTC
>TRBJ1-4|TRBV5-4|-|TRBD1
CASSSSQGRDEKLFF
TGTGCCAGCAGCTCTTCACAGGGGCGGGATGAAAAACTGTTTTTT
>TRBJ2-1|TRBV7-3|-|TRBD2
CASSLRLAEYNEQFF
TGTGCCAGCAGCTTAAGACTAGCGGAATACAATGAGCAGTTCTTC
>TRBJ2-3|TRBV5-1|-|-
CASSLESKSTDTQYF
TGCGCCAGCAGCTTGGAAAGTAAGAGCACAGATACGCAGTATTTT
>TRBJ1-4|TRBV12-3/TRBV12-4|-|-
CASRGTGTNEKLFF
TGTGCCAGCAGGGGGACCGGGACTAATGAAAAACTGTTTTTT
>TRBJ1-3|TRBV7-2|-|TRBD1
CASSLGQGENTIYF
TGTGCCAGCAGCTTAGGACAGGGGGAAAACACCATATATTTT
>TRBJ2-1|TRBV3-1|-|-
CASSQNPEGRNEQFF
TGTGCCAGCAGCCAAAATCCAGAAGGACGAAATGAGCAGTTCTTC
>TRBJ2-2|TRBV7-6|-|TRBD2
CASSSLADPANTGELFF
TGTGCCAGCAGCTCACTAGCGGACCCAGCGAACACCGGGGAGCTGTTTTTT
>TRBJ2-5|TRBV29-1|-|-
CSVAVRAQETQYF
TGCAGCGTGGCCGTGAGGGCTCAAGAGACCCAGTACTTC
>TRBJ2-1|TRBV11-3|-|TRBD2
CASSFSGSINEQFF
TGTGCCAGCAGCTTTAGCGGGAGCATCAATGAGCAGTTCTTC
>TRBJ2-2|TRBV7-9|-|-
CATGLPGSTGELFF
TGTGCCACCGGGTTGCCGGGAAGCACCGGGGAGCTGTTTTTT
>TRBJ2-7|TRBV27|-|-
CASSFLDKTYEQYF
TGTGCCAGCAGTTTCTTGGACAAGACCTACGAGCAGTACTTC
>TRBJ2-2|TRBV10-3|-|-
CAIRGGQTFNTGELFF
TGTGCCATCAGGGGGGGACAGACATTTAACACCGGGGAGCTGTTTTTT
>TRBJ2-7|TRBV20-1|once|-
CSARSYDLTYEQYF
TGCAGTGCTAGAAGTTACGACTTGACCTACGAGCAGTACTTC
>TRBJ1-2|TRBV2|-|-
CASSVRRGGYTF
TGTGCCAGCAGTGTGCGAAGGGGCGGCTACACCTTC
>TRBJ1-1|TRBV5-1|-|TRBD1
CASSRTGADTEAFF
TGCGCCAGCAGCCGGACAGGGGCCGACACTGAAGCTTTCTTT
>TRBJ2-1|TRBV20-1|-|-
CSAPTLGFNEQFF
TGCAGTGCCCCTACCCTAGGGTTCAATGAGCAGTTCTTC
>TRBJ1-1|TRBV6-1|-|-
CAIYKGRYNEAFF
TGTGCCATTTACAAGGGAAGGTATAATGAAGCTTTCTTT
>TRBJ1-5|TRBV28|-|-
CASSLSAGLSNQPQHF
TGTGCCAGCAGTCTAAGTGCGGGCCTTAGCAATCAGCCCCAGCATTTT
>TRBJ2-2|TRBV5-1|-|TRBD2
CASSLARLAGGTNTGELFF
TGCGCCAGCAGCTTGGCCCGACTAGCGGGAGGAACGAACACCGGGGAGCTGTTTTTT
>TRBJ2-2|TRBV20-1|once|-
CSAREWGETNTGELFF
TGCAGTGCTAGAGAGTGGGGGGAAACGAACACCGGGGAGCTGTTTTTT
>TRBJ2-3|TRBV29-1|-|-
CSVETSRAGTQYF
TGCAGCGTTGAAACCTCTAGGGCCGGTACGCAGTATTTT
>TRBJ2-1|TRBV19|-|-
CASSIGDSRPYNEQFF
TGTGCCAGTAGTATCGGGGACTCTCGACCCTACAATGAGCAGTTCTTC
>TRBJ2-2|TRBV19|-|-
CASSLPGVRSGELFF
TGTGCCAGTAGCCTGCCGGGAGTCAGGTCCGGGGAGCTGTTTTTT
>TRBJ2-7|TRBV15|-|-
CATSRDPAAAEQYF
TGTGCCACCAGCAGAGATCCCGCGGCAGCCGAGCAGTACTTC
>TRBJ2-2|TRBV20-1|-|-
CSASRPGVNTGELFF
TGCAGTGCTAGTCGGCCAGGGGTCAACACCGGGGAGCTGTTTTTT
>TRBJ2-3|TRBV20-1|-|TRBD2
CSASKAGGPTDTQYF
TGCAGTGCTAGCAAGGCGGGAGGGCCGACAGATACGCAGTATTTT
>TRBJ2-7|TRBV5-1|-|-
CASSSEGLGEQYF
TGCGCCAGCAGCTCCGAGGGGCTCGGCGAGCAGTACTTC
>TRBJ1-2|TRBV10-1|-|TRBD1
CASRIPGQGSGYTF
TGCGCCAGCAGGATCCCGGGACAGGGGTCTGGCTACACCTTC
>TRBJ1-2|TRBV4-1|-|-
CASSQGAGTKGYTF
TGCGCCAGCAGCCAAGGGGCCGGGACTAAAGGCTACACCTTC
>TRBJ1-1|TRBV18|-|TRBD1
CASSPPQGDAFF
TGTGCCAGCTCACCACCGCAGGGGGATGCTTTCTTT
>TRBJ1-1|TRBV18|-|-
CASSPKNTEAFF
TGTGCCAGCTCACCTAAGAACACTGAAGCTTTCTTT